Each of the 20 T cell receptor beta chains below was sequenced from the same sample in a study of blood T cell repertoires in COVID-19 (dated by TCRdb to 2020 to 2022). Receptors were amplified or captured by the immunoSEQ multiplex PCR assay. TCRdb limited this immuneACCESS table to in-frame rearrangements with V and J called. A share of clones is missing; checked studies link under half to unresolved V genes, and the rest is unexplained. The table for this sample lists roughly 160,000 clones; 80% to 90% of them were counted only once. The biggest ten clones account for over 2% of the sample. The sequencing sample was made of peripheral blood. The receptors stem from a woman at least 80 years old with acute or convalescent COVID-19.

This clone was detected a few times. This rearrangement joins TRBV7-2 to TRBJ1-2; tentatively, D is TRBD1 (5 bases). The CDR3 has 12 residues. CDR1 and CDR2 from the germline V gene are SGHTA and FQGNSA. Trimming left V 5 bases short and J 6 bases short, with 10 bases between. CDR3 residues: CASSPGGDGYTF. The CDR3 DNA is TGTGCCAGCAGCCCCGGAGGGGATGGCTACACCTTC.

The chain recombines TRBV12-3 or TRBV12-4 with TRBJ2-1; D gene unclear. V was shortened by 4 bases and J by 6 bases, with 10 bases between the two germline ends. This CDR3 has 13 amino acids. The CDR3: CASSSPDFNEQFF. CDR3 coding DNA: TGTGCCAGCAGTTCTCCCGACTTCAATGAGCAGTTCTTC.

The DNA for the CDR3 is TGTGCCAGCAGTGTCTCCCTCTCCTACGAGCAGTACTTC. It yields the protein CASSVSLSYEQYF. This chain joins TRBV2 and TRBJ2-7, with no clear D. This CDR3 is built from 13 residues. Trimming cost V 4 bases and J 0 bases, with 7 bases left between them. Per the germline V gene, CDR1 is SNHLY and CDR2 is FYNNEI.

This chain uses TRBV11-3 with TRBJ2-7; a weak D match, TRBD1 (6 bases). Trimming shortened V by 2 bases and J by 6 bases, and 14 bases separated the two germline ends. Germline CDR1 and CDR2: SGHNT and YENEEA. This CDR3 has 14 residues. Written as DNA, the CDR3 is TGTGCCAGCAGCTTATTTGGACAGACAAGCGAGCAGTACTTC. It encodes CASSLFGQTSEQYF.

The chain is built from TRBV6-5 and TRBJ2-7; 8 bases agree with TRBD1. This CDR3 is 15 amino acids long. Per germline, CDR1 MNHEY and CDR2 SVGAGI. With V trimmed by 3 bases and J by 5 bases, 9 bases remained unmatched. The CDR3 reads CASSYYGQGTDEQYF. The DNA for the CDR3 is TGTGCCAGCAGTTATTATGGACAGGGAACGGACGAGCAGTACTTC.

The chain has TRBV21-1 and TRBJ2-7; TRBD2 is the table's D call, not checked against the DNA. TRBV21-1 is a listed pseudogene. CDR3 length: 16 residues. The DNA of the CDR3 is TGTGCCAGCAGCAACCCCGACCTCCGCGGCGGCTACGAGCAGTACTTC. It codes for CASSNPDLRGGYEQYF.

This chain links TRBV2 with TRBJ2-5, with 8 bases lining up with TRBD1. Trimming cost V 2 bases and J 2 bases; bases outside gene matches: 7. The germline CDR1 and CDR2 sequences are SNHLY and FYNNEI. The CDR3 loop spans 16 amino acids. CDR3 sequence: CASSEWGTGAQETQYF. Written as DNA, the CDR3 is TGTGCCAGCAGTGAATGGGGGACAGGCGCTCAAGAGACCCAGTACTTC.

This chain links TRBV7-9 with TRBJ2-7; TRBD1 might be the D (5 bases). This CDR3 is 15 amino acids long. Trimming removed 5 bases from V and 5 bases from J, with 19 bases in between. CDR1 is SEHNR and CDR2 is FQNEAQ in the germline V gene (reference sequence). DNA for the CDR3: TGTGCCAGCAGCCGTGGGGCAGGGAATGTTCACGAGCAGTACTTC. Protein: CASSRGAGNVHEQYF.

This chain connects TRBV21-1 to TRBJ2-6; the table's D gene call, TRBD1, was not cross checked with the DNA. TRBV21-1 is an annotated pseudogene. The CDR3 sequence is 19 residues long. CDR3 sequence: CASSKEGTERHSGANVLTF. The CDR3 coding sequence is TGTGCCAGCAGCAAAGAAGGGACAGAGCGACACTCTGGGGCCAACGTCCTGACTTTC.

This chain connects TRBV10-3 to TRBJ1-1; 7 positions match TRBD1. Germline assignment: CDR1 ENHRY and CDR2 SYGVKD. The ends lost 3 bases at V and 4 bases at J; junction bases unmatched: 8. The CDR3 totals 15 residues. CDR3 DNA: TGTGCCATCAGTGAATTCCAGGGGGAGAGCACTGAAGCTTTCTTT. Encoded protein: CAISEFQGESTEAFF.

This chain links TRBV7-8 with TRBJ2-1; 8 bases match TRBD2. Germline CDR1 SGHVS, CDR2 FQNEAQ. This CDR3 region has 16 residues. V was clipped by 5 bases and J by 7 bases; unmatched bases: 13. The CDR3 loop reads CASSPAPGGAINEQFF. The CDR3 nucleotides read TGTGCCAGCAGCCCCGCCCCCGGGGGGGCCATAAATGAGCAGTTCTTC.

This clone showed up just once. The chain combines TRBV19 with TRBJ1-1; D unresolved. Germline CDR1 and CDR2: LNHDA and SQIVND (reference sequence). The germline V and J ends were trimmed by 4 bases and 0 bases, with 9 bases remaining between them. The CDR3 is made up of 14 amino acids. This CDR3 is CASSNGQVNTEAFF. In DNA, the CDR3 is TGTGCCAGTAGTAACGGCCAGGTGAACACTGAAGCTTTCTTT.

The CDR3 is CASSFRVSGAFETQYF. CDR3 DNA sequence: TGTGCCAGCAGCTTTCGGGTCTCAGGGGCTTTTGAGACCCAGTACTTC. This chain links TRBV5-4 with TRBJ2-5; perhaps TRBD1 as D (6 bases). V was clipped by 2 bases and J by 5 bases, with 19 bases between them. This CDR3 comprises 16 residues. CDR1 and CDR2 from the germline V gene are SGHNT and YYREEE (reference sequence).

The chain combines TRBV4-3 with TRBJ2-7, with a tentative D call TRBD2 (6 bases). Germline CDR1 and CDR2: LGHNA and YSLEER. CDR3 size: 18 residues. V lost 0 bases and J lost 1, with 19 bases in between. The CDR3 reads CASSQDYSRGVTSYEQYF. The CDR3 bases are TGCGCCAGCAGCCAAGATTATAGTCGCGGGGTTACTTCCTACGAGCAGTACTTC.

The rearrangement uses TRBV7-8 and TRBJ1-6; possibly TRBD1 for D (5 bases). V lost 4 bases and J 11 bases, leaving 15 bases between the germline ends. Germline CDR1 reads SGHVS; CDR2 reads FQNEAQ. The CDR3 totals 14 residues. The DNA for the CDR3 is TGTGCCAGCAGCTCCTCGACAGCTAGTGCACCCCTCCACTTT. It yields the protein CASSSSTASAPLHF.

J is TRBJ2-7 and V is TRBV18; a possible D gene is TRBD1 (6 bases). The CDR3 is 12 amino acids. The V end lost 6 bases, the J end lost 4 bases, and 10 bases lay between the germline ends. Germline V CDR1 and CDR2: KGHSH, LQKENI. In DNA form, the CDR3 reads TGTGCCAGCTCCACAGGGACGTACGAGCAGTACTTC. Amino acid sequence: CASSTGTYEQYF.

This clone was seen a few times. The rearrangement links TRBV3-1 (or the pseudogene TRBV3-2) to TRBJ2-7; TRBD2 matches 8 bases. The length of the CDR3 is 15 residues. The trim removed 2 bases at V and 3 bases at J, leaving 6 bases unmatched. From germline, CDR1 is LGHDT and CDR2 YNNKEL (reference sequence). This CDR3 reads CASSQFGTRNYEQYF. Here the CDR3 DNA reads TGTGCCAGCAGCCAATTCGGGACTAGAAACTACGAGCAGTACTTC.

The rearrangement links TRBV6-5 to TRBJ1-1, with 7 bases identical to TRBD1. CDR3 size: 16 residues. The germline gives CDR1 MNHEY, CDR2 SVGAGI. J gave up 6 bases and V 4 bases, and 14 bases lay outside the gene matches. The CDR3 coding sequence is TGTGCCAGCAGTTCCCGGGGACAAGGGGGCGTCTCTGAAGCTTTCTTT. Encoded protein: CASSSRGQGGVSEAFF.

This clone was seen more than once but under ten times. The V and J genes are TRBV5-1 and TRBJ2-5; the D gene is possibly TRBD1 (5 bases). The V gene's germline CDR1 is SGHRS and CDR2 YFSETQ. The CDR3 covers 15 residues. V lost 1 base to trimming and J lost 5 bases, with 15 bases between them. DNA of the CDR3: TGCGCCAGCAGCTTGCAGGGCACGGGTCAGGAGACCCAGTACTTC. Translated, it gives CASSLQGTGQETQYF.

The chain is built from TRBV5-6 and TRBJ1-2; a weak D match, TRBD1 (5 bases). This CDR3 contains 14 residues. Germline CDR1 and CDR2: SGHDT and YYEEEE. The germline V and J ends were trimmed by 0 bases and 6 bases, with 12 bases remaining between them. Here the CDR3 DNA reads TGTGCCAGCAGCTTGGTCGGCAGGGAACATGGCTACACCTTC. Encoded protein: CASSLVGREHGYTF.